This entry is about one T cell receptor beta chain. The data are from a study of T-cell memory formation after mild COVID-19. The germline V gene has CDR1 SQVTM and CDR2 ANQGSEA. V dropped 7 bases and J dropped 1; count of bases not matched to a gene: 4. The CDR3 runs to 14 residues. TCRdb independently ran MiXCR on the 5' RACE reads; one entry per CDR3 protein. The sample holds about 250,000 distinct CDR3 sequences; approximately 15% are singletons and the top ten take 2% to 2.5%. The rearrangement uses TRBV29-1 and TRBJ2-2; 9 nucleotides match TRBD1. This TCR was sampled from an adult woman who had mild COVID-19 (a few samples of this study predate the infection). Cell type and time point are not known. Sequenced: PBMCs or a T cell subset sorted from them (not recorded which). The CDR3 region has the DNA TGCAGCGCTCCGGGACAGGGGAACACCGGGGAGCTGTTTTTT. It codes for CSAPGQGNTGELFF.